Below are 20 T cell receptor beta chains sequenced from a single sample in a study of CD8+CD57+ T cells in acquired aplastic anemia. Sequenced patients had shown CD8+CD57+ cell expansion by flow cytometry. Researchers used genomic DNA as the template to profile TCR beta VDJ and CDR3. TCRdb redid the calling of the reads with MiXCR, one entry per CDR3 protein. Of 200,000 to 300,000 distinct CDR3 sequences in the sample, 40% to 50% were seen once. The source material was sorted CD4+, CD8+, or CD8+CD57+ T cells (not recorded which) from PBMCs. The receptors stem from a human donor with aplastic anemia.

The chain combines TRBV25-1 with TRBJ1-5, with 9 bases that match TRBD1. CDR3 length: 16 residues. Germline V gene sequence: CDR1 MGHDK, CDR2 SYGVNS. The J segment lost 2 bases and the V segment lost 3 bases, leaving 5 bases of the junction unmatched. The CDR3 here is CASSETGGIGNQPQHF. CDR3 bases: TGTGCCAGCAGTGAGACAGGGGGAATCGGCAATCAGCCCCAGCATTTT.

The CDR3 loop is CASSPGRDRGGSETQYF. CDR3 coding DNA: TGTGCCAGCAGCCCGGGGCGGGACAGGGGAGGGTCAGAGACCCAGTACTTC. The chain carries TRBV5-5 and TRBJ2-5, with TRBD1 matching 10 bases. Losses at the gene ends were 4 bases for V and 4 bases for J; bases not matched to a gene: 13. The germline V gene encodes CDR1 SGHKS and CDR2 YYEKEE (reference sequence). The CDR3 contains 17 residues.

V and J are TRBV7-2 and TRBJ2-1; D is unclear. V was clipped by 2 bases and J by 8 bases, with 7 bases between them. The CDR3 length is 12 residues. Germline values: CDR1 SGHTA, CDR2 FQGNSA. The CDR3 loop reads CASSLTSHEQFF. CDR3 DNA: TGTGCCAGCAGCTTAACATCCCATGAGCAGTTCTTC.

The chain couples TRBV5-1 to TRBJ2-7; D is perhaps TRBD2 (5 bases). Germline assignment: CDR1 SGHRS and CDR2 YFSETQ. V was cut by 0 bases and J by 2 bases, with 6 bases left in between. This CDR3 region has 13 residues. This CDR3 reads CASSLVATYEQYF. The CDR3 coding sequence is TGCGCCAGCAGCTTGGTAGCGACCTACGAGCAGTACTTC.

In this sample, this clonotype turned up many times. The genes are TRBV7-3 and TRBJ2-2; D is uncertain. Trimming stripped 3 bases from V and 9 bases from J, with 8 bases between. Germline V gene data show CDR1 as SGHTA and CDR2 as FQGTGA. CDR3 size: 12 residues. The DNA for the CDR3 is TGTGCCAGCAGCTTGACGGGTCGGGAGCTGTTTTTT. It is translated as CASSLTGRELFF.

The rearrangement uses TRBV6-6 and TRBJ1-2; D perhaps matches TRBD1 (6 bases). The CDR3 has 12 amino acids. V gave up 10 bases and J gave up 0 bases, with 9 bases separating them. Germline values: CDR1 MNHNY, CDR2 SVGAGI (reference sequence). The DNA of the CDR3 is TGTGCCACGTGGGACACTAACTATGGCTACACCTTC. Protein product: CATWDTNYGYTF.

This clonotype was detected ten times or more. The chain joins TRBV27 to TRBJ1-6; 9 positions match TRBD1. CDR1 and CDR2 from the germline V gene are MNHEY and SMNVEV (reference sequence). V was pared by 5 bases and J by 9 bases, with 5 bases of the junction left unmatched. The CDR3 contains 14 residues. For the CDR3, the DNA is TGTGCCAGCAGTACGGGACAGGGACGTTCACCCCTCCACTTT. This encodes CASSTGQGRSPLHF.

In its sample, this clonotype was seen a few times. The chain recombines TRBV7-8 with TRBJ1-4; possible D gene TRBD1, 6 bases. The CDR3 loop spans 15 amino acids. Germline loops: CDR1 SGHVS, CDR2 FQNEAQ. Trimming removed 2 bases from V and 5 bases from J, with 12 bases in between. CDR3 nucleotides: TGTGCCAGCAGCTTAAGTACAGGGCAGAATGAAAAACTGTTTTTT. Protein sequence: CASSLSTGQNEKLFF.

V usage is TRBV24-1 and J usage is TRBJ1-1; no clear D gene. V was cut by 1 base and J by 4 bases, with 6 bases left in between. Germline V gene data show CDR1 as KGHDR and CDR2 as SFDVKD. CDR3 length equals 13 residues. The CDR3 sequence is CATSDFGFTEAFF. The CDR3 coding sequence is TGTGCCACCAGTGATTTCGGATTCACTGAAGCTTTCTTT.

The chain is built from TRBV30 and TRBJ1-1, with 8 bases aligning to TRBD1. This CDR3 is built from 14 residues. Germline V CDR1 and CDR2: GTSNPN, SVGIG (reference sequence). Trimming cost V 3 bases and J 1 base; bases outside gene matches: 4. This chain's CDR3 is CAWRTGTGNTEAFF. CDR3 DNA: TGTGCCTGGAGGACCGGGACAGGGAACACTGAAGCTTTCTTT.

This clonotype was seen at least ten times. V is TRBV20-1 and J is TRBJ2-1; TRBD1 might be the D (6 bases). Germline-derived CDR1 and CDR2 are DFQATT and SNEGSKA (reference sequence). Trimming took off 0 bases at V and 8 bases at J, with 32 bases between the two ends. The CDR3 is 20 amino acids. The CDR3 DNA reads as TGCAGTGCTAGAGATCTCAGGGGTACGGCTAGCAGGCCCTCTTTGGATGAGCAGTTCTTC. As protein: CSARDLRGTASRPSLDEQFF.

The chain joins TRBV12-3 or TRBV12-4 to TRBJ2-7; 11 bases line up with TRBD2. The CDR3 totals 15 residues. V was pared by 6 bases and J by 6 bases, with 10 bases of the junction left unmatched. CDR3 loop: CASSAQLAGVGEQYF. The CDR3 DNA sequence: TGTGCCAGCAGCGCTCAACTAGCGGGAGTGGGCGAGCAGTACTTC.

This chain joins TRBV15 and TRBJ1-6, with D possibly being TRBD1 (6 bases). V dropped 9 bases and J dropped 10 bases, with 16 bases sitting between them. Germline loops: CDR1 LNHNV, CDR2 YYDKDF (reference sequence). This CDR3 has 13 amino acids. Here the CDR3 reads CATSTLGGSPLHF. CDR3 bases: TGTGCCACTAGTACGCTAGGGGGATCACCCCTCCACTTT.

This clonotype was detected many times. V gene TRBV7-8 combines with J gene TRBJ2-7, with 9 bases aligning to TRBD2. Per germline, CDR1 SGHVS and CDR2 FQNEAQ. V was pared by 5 bases and J by 4 bases, with 6 bases of the junction left unmatched. The CDR3 is 14 residues long. CDR3 coding DNA: TGTGCCAGCAGCCCAGCGGGAGGCATTTACGAGCAGTACTTC. Its protein product is CASSPAGGIYEQYF.

This clonotype occurred a few times. V is TRBV12-3 or TRBV12-4 and J is TRBJ2-1; 11 bases align to TRBD2. The junction had 8 bases not matched to a gene; V was cut back by 7 bases and J by 3 bases. This CDR3 has 16 residues. The DNA for the CDR3 is TGTGCCAGCACCGGCTGGGGGACTAGCGGCTACAATGAGCAGTTCTTC. Translating it yields CASTGWGTSGYNEQFF.

The chain joins TRBV7-2 to TRBJ1-1, with D uncertain. V was trimmed by 5 bases and J by 0 bases, leaving 7 bases between them. CDR3 size: 13 residues. CDR1 is SGHTA, CDR2 FQGNSA, per germline. CDR3 region: CASSLYLNTEAFF. CDR3 DNA sequence: TGTGCCAGCAGCCTTTACCTGAACACTGAAGCTTTCTTT.

As regards this clonotype: The junction differs from germline at one of its ends, possibly a read error. V and J are TRBV7-9 and TRBJ1-2; D not resolved. Germline CDR1 SEHNR, CDR2 FQNEAQ (reference sequence). The CDR3 spans 13 residues. The CDR3 DNA is TGCGCCAGCAGCCAAGTTCTCGATTATGGCTACACCTTC. It yields the protein CASSQVLDYGYTF.

The genes are TRBV15 and TRBJ2-5; 8 bases fit TRBD1. The CDR3 length is 15 residues. The V gene end was trimmed by 0 bases and the J gene end by 6 bases; junction bases not matched to a gene: 6. Germline V lookup: CDR1 LNHNV, CDR2 YYDKDF (reference sequence). The CDR3 loop reads CATSREQGAQKTQYF. The CDR3 region has the DNA TGTGCCACCAGCAGAGAGCAGGGGGCGCAAAAGACCCAGTACTTC.

To note about this clonotype: The DNA is omitted, as the CDR3 cannot be located on it reliably, and the CDR3 follows TCRdb's listing. The gene calls are TRBV5-5 and TRBJ1-2. Germline CDR1 is SGHKS and CDR2 is YYEKEE (reference sequence). Counting both end residues, the CDR3 totals 15 amino acids. CDR3 sequence reads: CASSLANNLGYGCTF.

This chain connects TRBV19 to TRBJ2-2, with D unclear. Germline assignment: CDR1 LNHDA and CDR2 SQIVND (reference sequence). V shed 7 bases and J shed 1 base, with 13 bases lying between them. The CDR3 has 15 residues. The CDR3 nucleotides are TGTGCCAGTAAGGCCTTACCGGGGAACACCGGGGAGCTGTTTTTT. Protein sequence: CASKALPGNTGELFF.